Listed below are T cell receptor beta chains from one sample, sequenced in a study of blood T cells in healthy people across ages. TCRdb re-called the 5' RACE reads through MiXCR, storing one row per CDR3 protein. The table records approximately 900,000 distinct CDR3 sequences, 25% to 30% of them present only once. This sample was also put to use in a study of T cells of mothers and their children.

Sequenced material: blood. All receptors derive from a woman aged 40 to 49 in good health. The CDR3 runs from the conserved cysteine through the conserved F or W. A D gene is named only where the DNA matches it firmly. Expanded clones get a size class; other rows say once, few or many, or leave the size out.

V gene: TRBV7-9; J gene: TRBJ1-5; D gene: .; clone size: .; CDR3 length: 12; CDR3 protein: CASSLDDRPQHF; CDR3 DNA: TGTGCCAGCAGCTTGGATGATCGCCCCCAGCATTTT
V gene: TRBV6-5; J gene: TRBJ1-1; D gene: .; clone size: few; CDR3 length: 15; CDR3 protein: CASSVQGKGNTEAFF; CDR3 DNA: TGTGCCAGCAGTGTGCAGGGGAAAGGAAACACTGAAGCTTTCTTT
V gene: TRBV7-2; J gene: TRBJ1-2; D gene: .; clone size: .; CDR3 length: 15; CDR3 protein: CASSPQGTAGYGYTF; CDR3 DNA: TGTGCCAGCAGCCCCCAAGGGACCGCCGGCTATGGCTACACCTTC
V gene: TRBV7-2; J gene: TRBJ2-5; D gene: .; clone size: many; CDR3 length: 14; CDR3 protein: CASSLGVGGETQYF; CDR3 DNA: TGTGCCAGCAGCCTAGGGGTCGGAGGAGAGACCCAGTACTTC
V gene: TRBV20-1; J gene: TRBJ2-5; D gene: TRBD2; clone size: few; CDR3 length: 20; CDR3 protein: CSASVPQTSGGYAPEETQYF; CDR3 DNA: TGCAGTGCTAGCGTCCCCCAAACTAGCGGGGGGTACGCTCCCGAAGAGACCCAGTACTTC
V gene: TRBV7-9; J gene: TRBJ2-3; D gene: TRBD2; clone size: few; CDR3 length: 16; CDR3 protein: CASSLARSGGAGTQYF; CDR3 DNA: TGTGCCAGCAGCTTAGCGCGGAGCGGGGGGGCAGGGACGCAGTATTTT
V gene: TRBV3-1; J gene: TRBJ1-2; D gene: .; clone size: .; CDR3 length: 12; CDR3 protein: CASGNPNYGYTF; CDR3 DNA: TGTGCCAGCGGGAACCCTAACTATGGCTACACCTTC
V gene: TRBV28; J gene: TRBJ2-4; D gene: TRBD1; clone size: many; CDR3 length: 14; CDR3 protein: CASSSAGGTNIQYF; CDR3 DNA: TGTGCCAGCAGTTCCGCAGGGGGCACAAACATTCAGTACTTC
V gene: TRBV6-5; J gene: TRBJ1-1; D gene: .; clone size: few; CDR3 length: 15; CDR3 protein: CASSYSRAMNTEAFF; CDR3 DNA: TGTGCCAGCAGTTACTCTAGGGCAATGAACACTGAAGCTTTCTTT
V gene: TRBV15; J gene: TRBJ2-5; D gene: .; clone size: many; CDR3 length: 13; CDR3 protein: CATSKAGKETQYF; CDR3 DNA: TGTGCCACCAGCAAGGCCGGGAAAGAGACCCAGTACTTC
V gene: TRBV20-1; J gene: TRBJ2-7; D gene: .; clone size: many; CDR3 length: 14; CDR3 protein: CSARGRQRAYEQYF; CDR3 DNA: TGCAGTGCTAGAGGCCGACAGCGAGCCTACGAGCAGTACTTC
V gene: TRBV12-3/TRBV12-4; J gene: TRBJ2-1; D gene: .; clone size: many; CDR3 length: 14; CDR3 protein: CASSLRTLGNEQFF; CDR3 DNA: TGTGCCAGCAGTTTGAGAACGCTGGGAAATGAGCAGTTCTTC
V gene: TRBV12-3/TRBV12-4; J gene: TRBJ2-3; D gene: TRBD2; clone size: .; CDR3 length: 18; CDR3 protein: CASSSPGGAAYGTDTQYF; CDR3 DNA: TGTGCCAGCAGCTCTCCCGGGGGGGCGGCCTACGGCACAGATACGCAGTATTTT
V gene: TRBV28; J gene: TRBJ2-1; D gene: .; clone size: .; CDR3 length: 13; CDR3 protein: CASSPRGRDEQFF; CDR3 DNA: TGTGCCAGCAGTCCGCGGGGGCGGGATGAGCAGTTCTTC
V gene: TRBV18; J gene: TRBJ1-1; D gene: .; clone size: .; CDR3 length: 14; CDR3 protein: CASSSGLHDTEAFF; CDR3 DNA: TGTGCCAGCTCATCGGGCCTCCACGACACTGAAGCTTTCTTT
V gene: TRBV20-1; J gene: TRBJ1-1; D gene: .; clone size: few; CDR3 length: 14; CDR3 protein: CSAPLEAMNTEAFF; CDR3 DNA: TGCAGTGCCCCCCTCGAGGCGATGAACACTGAAGCTTTCTTT
V gene: TRBV5-1; J gene: TRBJ1-1; D gene: TRBD1; clone size: .; CDR3 length: 13; CDR3 protein: CASSLQDRGVAFF; CDR3 DNA: TGCGCCAGCAGCTTGCAGGACAGGGGTGTAGCTTTCTTT
V gene: TRBV5-1; J gene: TRBJ2-3; D gene: TRBD2; clone size: few; CDR3 length: 15; CDR3 protein: CASSSGLAVTDTQYF; CDR3 DNA: TGCGCCAGCAGCTCGGGACTAGCGGTGACAGATACGCAGTATTTT
V gene: TRBV5-1; J gene: TRBJ2-7; D gene: .; clone size: many; CDR3 length: 14; CDR3 protein: CASSSGTPTYEQYF; CDR3 DNA: TGCGCCAGCAGTTCTGGGACACCTACCTACGAGCAGTACTTC
V gene: TRBV7-2; J gene: TRBJ2-1; D gene: .; clone size: .; CDR3 length: 19; CDR3 protein: CASSLVGGGGASSYNEQFF; CDR3 DNA: TGTGCCAGCAGCTTAGTTGGGGGCGGGGGCGCAAGCTCCTACAATGAGCAGTTCTTC
V gene: TRBV12-3/TRBV12-4; J gene: TRBJ2-7; D gene: TRBD2; clone size: .; CDR3 length: 18; CDR3 protein: CASSSSGLAGGRGNEQYF; CDR3 DNA: TGTGCCAGCAGCTCCTCGGGACTAGCGGGGGGCCGGGGCAATGAGCAGTACTTC
V gene: TRBV4-3; J gene: TRBJ2-1; D gene: .; clone size: .; CDR3 length: 15; CDR3 protein: CASSQVSEGDNEQFF; CDR3 DNA: TGCGCCAGCAGCCAAGTTTCCGAGGGAGACAATGAGCAGTTCTTC
V gene: TRBV12-3/TRBV12-4; J gene: TRBJ2-7; D gene: .; clone size: .; CDR3 length: 13; CDR3 protein: CASSLGPLREQYF; CDR3 DNA: TGTGCCAGCAGCCTAGGTCCGCTACGCGAGCAGTACTTC
V gene: TRBV20-1; J gene: TRBJ1-2; D gene: TRBD1; clone size: .; CDR3 length: 15; CDR3 protein: CSARATGQGARGYTF; CDR3 DNA: TGCAGTGCTAGGGCCACTGGACAGGGGGCGCGTGGCTACACCTTC
V gene: TRBV20-1; J gene: TRBJ2-7; D gene: TRBD1; clone size: few; CDR3 length: 12; CDR3 protein: CSIPGQSYEQYF; CDR3 DNA: TGCAGTATTCCGGGACAGTCCTACGAGCAGTACTTC
V gene: TRBV20-1; J gene: TRBJ1-1; D gene: .; clone size: many; CDR3 length: 15; CDR3 protein: CSARIGVWGQAEAFF; CDR3 DNA: TGCAGTGCTAGGATAGGGGTTTGGGGGCAGGCTGAAGCTTTCTTT
V gene: TRBV7-9; J gene: TRBJ1-1; D gene: TRBD1; clone size: .; CDR3 length: 18; CDR3 protein: CASSLSKVTGTGNTEAFF; CDR3 DNA: TGTGCCAGCAGCCTAAGTAAAGTCACCGGGACAGGGAACACTGAAGCTTTCTTT
V gene: TRBV7-8; J gene: TRBJ1-1; D gene: .; clone size: .; CDR3 length: 17; CDR3 protein: CASSLRVGGDMNTEAFF; CDR3 DNA: TGTGCCAGCAGCTTAAGGGTCGGGGGGGATATGAACACTGAAGCTTTCTTT
V gene: TRBV3-1; J gene: TRBJ1-4; D gene: TRBD1; clone size: many; CDR3 length: 15; CDR3 protein: CASSQEAGGLGKLFF; CDR3 DNA: TGTGCCAGCAGCCAAGAGGCAGGGGGCTTAGGAAAACTGTTTTTT
V gene: TRBV12-3/TRBV12-4; J gene: TRBJ1-1; D gene: .; clone size: few; CDR3 length: 14; CDR3 protein: CASSPRVSDTEAFF; CDR3 DNA: TGTGCCAGCAGTCCCAGGGTTTCCGACACTGAAGCTTTCTTT
V gene: TRBV7-2; J gene: TRBJ1-2; D gene: TRBD1; clone size: many; CDR3 length: 16; CDR3 protein: CASSLATRTGGSGYTF; CDR3 DNA: TGTGCCAGCAGCTTAGCGACCCGGACAGGCGGCTCTGGCTACACCTTC
V gene: TRBV12-3/TRBV12-4; J gene: TRBJ1-1; D gene: .; clone size: many; CDR3 length: 12; CDR3 protein: CASKPGATEAFF; CDR3 DNA: TGTGCCAGCAAACCAGGGGCCACTGAAGCTTTCTTT
V gene: TRBV28; J gene: TRBJ2-1; D gene: TRBD2; clone size: many; CDR3 length: 19; CDR3 protein: CASSLFTGLAGSQNNEQFF; CDR3 DNA: TGTGCCAGCAGTTTATTTACAGGGCTAGCGGGGAGTCAAAACAATGAGCAGTTCTTC
V gene: TRBV28; J gene: TRBJ2-7; D gene: .; clone size: many; CDR3 length: 19; CDR3 protein: CASSFLYGFDVSKPYEQYF; CDR3 DNA: TGTGCCAGCAGTTTCCTTTATGGGTTCGACGTATCAAAACCCTACGAGCAGTACTTC
V gene: TRBV5-1; J gene: TRBJ2-3; D gene: TRBD2; clone size: few; CDR3 length: 16; CDR3 protein: CASSSGTRRDTDTQYF; CDR3 DNA: TGCGCCAGCAGCTCTGGGACTAGGAGGGACACAGATACGCAGTATTTT
V gene: TRBV28; J gene: TRBJ2-6; D gene: .; clone size: few; CDR3 length: 15; CDR3 protein: CASSLSHSGANVLTF; CDR3 DNA: TGTGCCAGCAGTTTATCCCACTCTGGGGCCAACGTCCTGACTTTC
V gene: TRBV9; J gene: TRBJ1-5; D gene: TRBD1; clone size: .; CDR3 length: 14; CDR3 protein: CASGGTDSRQPQHF; CDR3 DNA: TGTGCCAGCGGGGGGACAGACTCTAGGCAGCCCCAGCATTTT
V gene: TRBV14; J gene: TRBJ1-6; D gene: TRBD1; clone size: .; CDR3 length: 15; CDR3 protein: CASSQEAGGYSPLHF; CDR3 DNA: TGTGCCAGCAGCCAAGAGGCAGGGGGCTATTCACCCCTCCACTTT
V gene: TRBV2; J gene: TRBJ2-7; D gene: .; clone size: many; CDR3 length: 14; CDR3 protein: CASSGRLGPYEQYF; CDR3 DNA: TGTGCCAGCAGTGGGAGGCTTGGCCCCTACGAGCAGTACTTC